This is a list of T cell receptor beta chains from one sample in a study of blood T cell repertoires in COVID-19. Profiling relied on immunoSEQ multiplex PCR, and the TCRdb table lists in-frame clones only, not all of them. The sample consists of about 200,000 clones, around 81% of them appearing once. The material sequenced was peripheral blood. Receptors were obtained from a woman aged 70-85 years with acute or convalescent COVID-19. Both conserved end residues are part of each CDR3. Fields, in order: D gene, clone size, V gene, J gene, CDR3 DNA, CDR3 protein. The D gene is left open where the match is weak. The size of a clone is reported for some rows only, either as once, few or many, or as a class for expanded clones.

>NA|NA|TRBV5-1|TRBJ2-7
TGCGCCAGCAGCTTGGCCGGAGGGAGCCCCTACGAGCAGTACTTC
CASSLAGGSPYEQYF
>TRBD1|NA|TRBV28|TRBJ2-5
TGTGCCAGCAGTTTACAGACAAAACAGGGGGAGACCCAGTACTTC
CASSLQTKQGETQYF
>NA|NA|TRBV9|TRBJ2-7
TGTGCCAGCAGCCGCGGGGTGATCCGTGTGGAGTACGAGCAGTACTTC
CASSRGVIRVEYEQYF
>NA|NA|TRBV10-2|TRBJ2-7
TGCGCCAGCGGACAGCCTGGGCAGTACTTC
CASGQPGQYF
>TRBD2|NA|TRBV27|TRBJ2-7
TGTGCCAGCCTCAACAAGGTCGACGGGGGGGAGCAGTACTTC
CASLNKVDGGEQYF
>NA|NA|TRBV11-2|TRBJ2-3
TGTGCCAGCAGCCCCAGAGCGGGTCTCGGCACAGATACGCAGTATTTT
CASSPRAGLGTDTQYF
>TRBD2|NA|TRBV6-5|TRBJ2-1
TGTGCCACTGAGGCCATCACTGGGACTAGCGGGAGTGAGTTCTTC
CATEAITGTSGSEFF
>NA|NA|TRBV5-5|TRBJ1-6
TGTGCCAGCAGCTTGGGGGGGACATCAAGGGGATCACCCCTCCACTTT
CASSLGGTSRGSPLHF
>TRBD1|NA|TRBV5-6|TRBJ1-6
TGTGCCAGCAGCTCCGGGACAGGAGTCCGGAATTCACCCCTCCACTTT
CASSSGTGVRNSPLHF
>TRBD2|NA|TRBV19|TRBJ2-1
TGTGCCAGTAGTATATTAGCGGGAGGGCCCTCCTACAATGAGCAGTTCTTC
CASSILAGGPSYNEQFF
>NA|NA|TRBV28|TRBJ1-1
TGTGCCAGCAGTTACAGGTCAGGAGAGTTCTTT
CASSYRSGEFF
>NA|NA|TRBV21-1|TRBJ2-5
TGTGCCAGCAGCAAAGGGGGGGGTGTACTAGCGGGAGGAGAGACCCAGTACTTC
CASSKGGGVLAGGETQYF
>TRBD2|NA|TRBV27|TRBJ2-1
TGTGCCAGCACCCCCCGAGACGGAGGGAGGGCCTTCGGTCACAATGAGCAGTTCTTC
CASTPRDGGRAFGHNEQFF
>NA|few|TRBV6-5|TRBJ2-4
TGTGCCAGCAGGAGTGGGGGCTTAGCCAAAAACATTCAGTACTTC
CASRSGGLAKNIQYF
>NA|once|TRBV6-5|TRBJ2-1
TGTGCCAGCAGCCCCCCGCGAAGCAATGAGCAGTTCTTC
CASSPPRSNEQFF